This T cell receptor (beta chain) stems from a study of shared clonotypes between healthy human individuals. CDR3 length: 14 residues. V shed 0 bases and J shed 3 bases, with 10 bases lying between them. CDR1 is SGDLS, CDR2 YYNGEE, per germline. Broader study findings: The donor pool, a small one, limited the genetic and exposure-history diversity represented. Naive subsets typically showed greater estimated richness than memory subsets.

The data were produced by immunoSEQ multiplex PCR, yet TCRdb's version contains in-frame clones alone and is incomplete. The data contain roughly 200,000 clones, over 50% of them singletons. This clone was detected once. Its antigen is as yet unknown. This TCR was sampled from a man between 25 and 39 years old in good health. The sequenced material came from memory CD4+ T cells sorted from blood. The subset: CD45RA-negative fraction. This chain joins TRBV9 and TRBJ2-7; the D is unclear. Written as DNA, the CDR3 is TGTGCCAGCAGCGTAGCCCCCGACGACTACGAGCAGTACTTC. Protein sequence: CASSVAPDDYEQYF.